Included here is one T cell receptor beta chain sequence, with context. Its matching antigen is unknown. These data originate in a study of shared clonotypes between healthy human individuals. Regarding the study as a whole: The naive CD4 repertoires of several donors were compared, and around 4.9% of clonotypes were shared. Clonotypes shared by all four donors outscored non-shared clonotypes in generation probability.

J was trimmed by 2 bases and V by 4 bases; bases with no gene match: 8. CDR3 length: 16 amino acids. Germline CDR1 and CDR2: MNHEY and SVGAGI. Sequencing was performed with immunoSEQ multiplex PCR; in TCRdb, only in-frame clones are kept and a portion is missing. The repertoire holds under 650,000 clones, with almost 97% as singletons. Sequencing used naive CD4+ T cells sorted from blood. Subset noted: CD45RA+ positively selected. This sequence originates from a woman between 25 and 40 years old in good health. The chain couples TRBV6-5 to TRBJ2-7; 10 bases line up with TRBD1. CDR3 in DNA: TGTGCCAGCAGTTCCCTCGGACAGGGGGTCACCTACGAGCAGTACTTC. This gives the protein CASSSLGQGVTYEQYF.